This TCR beta chain was identified in a study of identical twins. Notes on this clonotype: What it recognizes is unknown.

General observations from the study: These conclusions were based on statistical analysis (cross-sectional, not following the same donors). Some out-of-frame alpha sequences were shared by twins, and these showed excess low generation probability.

Healthy Caucasians made up all donors. TCRdb processed the 5' RACE reads anew with MiXCR; each CDR3 protein has one entry. The table includes a few hundred thousand distinct CDR3 sequences, 9% to 10% detected once. The source material was naive T cells sorted from blood. The TCR sequence derives from a woman in her 50s in good health.

CDR3 DNA sequence: TGCGCCAGCGGCGGTCCCGGAGAGACCCAGTACTTC. This gives the protein CASGGPGETQYF. V and J are TRBV5-1 and TRBJ2-5; D is unresolved. The V and J ends lost 7 bases and 4 bases respectively, with 11 bases between them. CDR1 and CDR2 from the germline V gene are SGHRS and YFSETQ. The CDR3 sequence is 12 residues long.